These 17 T cell receptor beta chains were sequenced from one sample in a study of molecular identifiers for immune sequencing clone quantification. One entry per CDR3 protein results from TCRdb running MiXCR on the PCR reads. The sample yields just under 650,000 distinct CDR3 sequences, around 20% seen once. Material: naive CD8+ T cells from blood, with Jurkat cell RNA spiked in. Subset specified: FACS-sorted CD8+CD4-CCR7+CD45RA+ naive T cells. All receptors derive from a human donor in good health. Some libraries in this study had Jurkat cell RNA spiked in.

Many counts were recorded for this clonotype. V is TRBV14 and J is TRBJ2-3, with TRBD2 matching 8 bases. The CDR3 spans 15 residues. Unmatched junction bases numbered 7, after V lost 4 bases and J lost 4 bases. Germline V CDR1 and CDR2: SGHDN, FVKESK. CDR3 sequence: CASSLGPGGADTQYF. As DNA, the CDR3 is TGTGCCAGCAGCCTCGGGCCCGGGGGGGCAGATACGCAGTATTTT.

For this clonotype: Just one base apart from a much larger clone, this may be a read error. This chain's CDR3 is CASSLDGSGRYGQYF. The CDR3 nucleotides read TGTGCCAGCAGCTTAGACGGATCTGGCCGATACGGGCAGTACTTC. The V and J genes are TRBV7-6 and TRBJ2-7, with D unresolved. The CDR3 extends over 15 amino acids. Per germline, CDR1 SGHVS and CDR2 FNYEAQ.

At least ten counts were recorded for this clonotype. CDR3 in DNA: TGTGCCAGCAGTTATTCGGAGAATGAAGCTTTCTTT. It is translated as CASSYSENEAFF. The rearrangement links TRBV6-5 to TRBJ1-1, with D unclear. Germline lookup yields CDR1 MNHEY and CDR2 SVGAGI. The V end was cut by 3 bases, the J end by 7 bases, with 9 bases between. The CDR3 is 12 amino acids.

Note on this clonotype: Being one base from a much bigger clone, this may be a read error. The CDR3 region has the DNA TGTGCCAGCAGTTTCCTGGTCCCAAGCGGAGGTACAGATACGCAGTATTTT. Translated, it gives CASSFLVPSGGTDTQYF. The chain combines TRBV27 with TRBJ2-3; D might be TRBD2 (5 bases). This CDR3 has 17 residues. The ends were cut back, 3 bases at V and 3 bases at J, with 19 bases in the middle. CDR1 MNHEY and CDR2 SMNVEV come from the germline V gene (reference sequence).

The chain links TRBV4-3 to TRBJ1-2, with D perhaps TRBD1 (6 bases). There are 14 residues in the CDR3. In germline, CDR1 is LGHNA, CDR2 YSLEER. V gave up 0 bases and J gave up 13 bases, with 18 bases separating them. The CDR3 nucleotides are TGCGCCAGCAGCCAAGAAGAGGGGGGCCGTTCTGCCACCTTC. Translating it yields CASSQEEGGRSATF.

The chain couples TRBV7-9 to TRBJ2-1; perhaps TRBD2 as D (6 bases). The germline CDR1 and CDR2 sequences are SEHNR and FQNEAQ (reference sequence). The CDR3 is 15 residues long. Trimming stripped 5 bases from V and 7 bases from J, with 18 bases between. The CDR3 nucleotides are TGTGCCAGCAGCCCGCCGGAGCGGGCCCAGAATGAGCAGTTCTTC. Translating it yields CASSPPERAQNEQFF.

Ten or more counts support this clonotype. The chain links TRBV7-9 to TRBJ2-7; no reliable D call. Germline V gene lookup returns CDR1 SEHNR and CDR2 FQNEAQ (reference sequence). There are 11 residues in the CDR3. Trimming took 5 bases from V and 7 from J, leaving 9 bases between them. CDR3 amino acids: CASSRLGEQYF. Written as DNA, the CDR3 is TGTGCCAGCAGCCGCCTGGGTGAGCAGTACTTC.

This clonotype was counted a few times. The genes are TRBV7-9 and TRBJ1-2; 8 bases align to TRBD1. The CDR3 is 15 amino acids. The V gene's germline CDR1 is SEHNR and CDR2 FQNEAQ (reference sequence). V shed 5 bases, J shed 5 bases, and the junction held 10 bases outside the gene matches. Here the CDR3 reads CASSPTGQGRYGYTF. CDR3 in DNA: TGTGCCAGCAGCCCTACAGGACAGGGTCGATATGGCTACACCTTC.

This clonotype was seen many times. The chain has TRBV20-1 and TRBJ2-7; 9 bases are shared with TRBD1. This CDR3 is 13 amino acids long. From germline, CDR1 is DFQATT and CDR2 SNEGSKA (reference sequence). Trimming cost V 3 bases and J 3 bases; bases outside gene matches: 3. CDR3 sequence (DNA): TGCAGTGCTAGGACAGGGGGACACTACGAGCAGTACTTC. Protein sequence: CSARTGGHYEQYF.

There are many counts of this clonotype. The genes are TRBV27 and TRBJ1-4, with D perhaps TRBD1 (5 bases). The CDR3 covers 13 residues. V was shortened by 0 bases and J by 8 bases, with 7 bases between the two germline ends. In germline, CDR1 is MNHEY, CDR2 SMNVEV (reference sequence). CDR3 residues: CASSLSRTEKLFF. DNA of the CDR3: TGTGCCAGCAGTTTATCGAGGACAGAAAAACTGTTTTTT.

This clonotype appeared many times. The chain carries TRBV4-3 and TRBJ2-6; D uncertain. Per germline, CDR1 LGHNA and CDR2 YSLEER. Trimming removed 0 bases at V and 0 bases at J, with 6 bases between. The CDR3 is 16 amino acids. CDR3 in amino acids: CASSQDPDSGANVLTF. In nucleotides, the CDR3 is TGCGCCAGCAGCCAAGATCCCGACTCTGGGGCCAACGTCCTGACTTTC.

This clonotype was observed a few times. The rearrangement links TRBV19 to TRBJ2-3, with TRBD1 matching over 7 bases. The CDR3 sequence is 15 residues long. Losses at the gene ends were 6 bases for V and 1 base for J; bases not matched to a gene: 7. The V gene's germline CDR1 is LNHDA and CDR2 SQIVND (reference sequence). In DNA form, the CDR3 reads TGTGCCAGTAGCGGGGACAGTTTTGGCACAGATACGCAGTATTTT. This gives the protein CASSGDSFGTDTQYF.

This clonotype was observed at least ten times. The chain recombines TRBV4-3 with TRBJ1-1, with D hard to call. Germline V lookup: CDR1 LGHNA, CDR2 YSLEER. The CDR3 runs to 14 residues. The V and J ends lost 4 bases and 3 bases respectively, with 12 bases between them. The CDR3 sequence is CASSPERWDTEAFF. The CDR3 bases are TGCGCCAGCAGCCCCGAAAGATGGGACACTGAAGCTTTCTTT.

Concerning this clonotype: This clone may be a read error of a much larger clone one base away. The chain combines TRBV5-3 with TRBJ2-3, with 10 bases that match TRBD2. TRBV5-3 is given ORF status, its function remaining uncertain. This CDR3 contains 19 residues. Trimming took 8 bases from V and 0 from J; bases not matched to a gene: 18. The CDR3 nucleotides are TGTGCCAGCAGCCGTCAACTAGCGGGATCCCCTGGGAGCACAGATACGCAGTATTTT. It yields the protein CASSRQLAGSPGSTDTQYF.

V gene TRBV27 combines with J gene TRBJ2-7; 7 bases fit TRBD2. The trim removed 10 bases at V and 6 bases at J, leaving 12 bases unmatched. Germline CDR1 reads MNHEY; CDR2 reads SMNVEV (reference sequence). The CDR3 covers 13 residues. CDR3 sequence (DNA): TGTGCCACATCTCCCGGACTAGATGGCGAGCAGTACTTC. Its translation: CATSPGLDGEQYF.

This clonotype was counted many times. The chain has TRBV9 and TRBJ2-7; 7 nucleotides match TRBD2. This CDR3 is 15 amino acids long. V was pared by 0 bases and J by 2 bases, with 5 bases of the junction left unmatched. Per germline, CDR1 SGDLS and CDR2 YYNGEE. DNA for the CDR3: TGTGCCAGCAGCGTAGGAGGGGCGGGAGCCTACGAGCAGTACTTC. The encoded protein is CASSVGGAGAYEQYF.

This chain connects TRBV6-5 to TRBJ2-7, with 7 bases aligning to TRBD2. V gave up 7 bases and J gave up 6 bases; unmatched junction bases: 12. This CDR3 has 14 residues. Germline CDR1 reads MNHEY; CDR2 reads SVGAGI. CDR3 protein: CASTPGGSLAEQYF. CDR3 bases: TGTGCCAGCACTCCCGGCGGGAGTCTGGCCGAGCAGTACTTC.